The 14 T cell receptor beta chains in this list originate from one sample, sequenced in a study of shared clonotypes between healthy human individuals. Some clones are missing from TCRdb's copy, which holds only in-frame ones; the method was immunoSEQ multiplex PCR. Among about 2.4 million clones listed, 93% were seen once. Source material: naive CD4+ T cells from PBMCs. Subset reported: CD45RA+ positively selected. All receptors come from a man between 18 and 35 years old in good health. Some clones in this sample may be carry-over from other donors' samples.

The J gene is TRBJ2-7, the V gene TRBV5-1, with TRBD1 matching over 9 bases. The CDR3 has 14 residues. CDR1 is SGHRS, CDR2 YFSETQ, per germline. The V gene end was trimmed by 3 bases and the J gene end by 6 bases; junction bases not matched to a gene: 7. The CDR3 DNA follows: TGCGCCAGCAGCTCCTCACAGGGGGCCGGCGAGCAGTACTTC. This translates into CASSSSQGAGEQYF.

The chain is built from TRBV7-3 and TRBJ2-5, with D possibly being TRBD1 (5 bases). Germline V lookup: CDR1 SGHTA, CDR2 FQGTGA. The V and J ends lost 5 bases and 3 bases respectively, with 16 bases between them. This CDR3 is 15 amino acids long. The CDR3 DNA is TGTGCCAGCAGCGCAACCAGGGCAGTGAAAGAGACCCAGTACTTC. It yields the protein CASSATRAVKETQYF.

The table lists this clone with a few counts. V is TRBV2 and J is TRBJ2-7; 7 positions agree with TRBD1. The CDR3 contains 11 residues. V dropped 10 bases and J dropped 5; count of bases not matched to a gene: 5. CDR1 and CDR2 (germline): SNHLY, FYNNEI. CDR3 DNA sequence: TGTGCCAACAGAGACAGGGACGAGCAGTACTTC. Residues: CANRDRDEQYF.

The chain combines TRBV11-3 with TRBJ2-7; TRBD2 aligns across 7 bases. The CDR3 runs to 14 residues. The V gene end was trimmed by 5 bases and the J gene end by 6 bases; junction bases not matched to a gene: 10. CDR1 is SGHNT and CDR2 is YENEEA in the germline V gene. CDR3 coding DNA: TGTGCCAGCAGCGCCGGCGGGGCGGGAGTCGAGCAGTACTTC. The encoded protein is CASSAGGAGVEQYF.

Details on this clone: Additional DNA sequences in this sample encode the identical CDR3. This chain links TRBV7-9 with TRBJ2-3, with D perhaps being TRBD1 or TRBD2 (5 bases each). Per the germline V gene, CDR1 is SEHNR and CDR2 is FQNEAQ (reference sequence). Between the trimmed V and J ends, which lost 4 bases and 2 bases, there was a span of 10 bases. The CDR3 has 14 residues. The CDR3 reads CASSSSGTTDTQYF. The CDR3 coding sequence is TGTGCCAGCAGCTCGTCGGGGACCACAGATACGCAGTATTTT.

Comment on this clone: Other DNA variants within this sample encode the same CDR3. The J gene is TRBJ2-3, the V gene TRBV5-1; maybe TRBD2 (5 bases). CDR3 length: 13 amino acids. Per the germline V gene, CDR1 is SGHRS and CDR2 is YFSETQ. The V and J ends lost 0 bases and 6 bases respectively, with 8 bases between them. CDR3 coding DNA: TGCGCCAGCAGCTTGGGAGGGTGGGATACGCAGTATTTT. This encodes CASSLGGWDTQYF.

The chain's CDR3 is CASSSSSGRADTQYF. The DNA of the CDR3 is TGTGCCAGCAGCAGCTCTAGCGGGAGGGCCGATACGCAGTATTTT. The V gene is TRBV5-4, the J gene TRBJ2-3; TRBD2 agrees at 12 bases. CDR1 is SGHNT and CDR2 is YYREEE in the germline V gene (reference sequence). The CDR3 has 15 residues. V was clipped by 4 bases and J by 6 bases; unmatched bases: 6.

Notes on this clone: This sample also contains other DNA sequences that code for the same CDR3. This chain connects TRBV28 to TRBJ2-1; 8 nucleotides agree with TRBD2. The germline V gene encodes CDR1 MDHEN and CDR2 SYDVKM. Germline trimming cut 4 bases from V and 4 bases from J; bases unmatched to any gene: 3. The CDR3 loop spans 14 amino acids. The CDR3, as DNA: TGTGCCAGCAGTTCGGGAGGGGGGTACAATGAGCAGTTCTTC. Its protein is CASSSGGGYNEQFF.

J is TRBJ2-1 and V is TRBV6-6; TRBD2 matches 7 bases. CDR3 length: 16 amino acids. J lost 6 bases, V lost 6 bases, and 14 bases had no gene match. CDR1 MNHNY and CDR2 SVGAGI come from the germline V gene (reference sequence). The chain's CDR3 is CASSSYGGVEGNEQFF. In nucleotides, the CDR3 is TGTGCCAGCAGCTCGTATGGGGGGGTCGAAGGCAATGAGCAGTTCTTC.

The chain joins TRBV5-8 to TRBJ2-5; tentative D call: TRBD2 (7 bases). V was clipped by 4 bases and J by 3 bases, with 19 bases between them. Germline V CDR1 and CDR2: SGHTS, YDEGEE. This CDR3 contains 16 residues. CDR3 in DNA: TGTGCCAGCAGCCGGTCAGGGGAGGGACGAAAAGAGACCCAGTACTTC. Translated: CASSRSGEGRKETQYF. The whole variable domain, filled in from reference TRBV5-8 and TRBJ2-5, reads EAGVTQSPTHLIKTRGQQATLRCSPISGHTSVYWYQQALGLGLQFLLWYDEGEERNRGNFPPRFSGRQFPNYSSELNVNALELEDSALYLCASSRSGEGRKETQYFGPGTRLLVL.

V and J are TRBV27 and TRBJ1-5; no definite D call. The V gene lost 5 bases and the J gene lost 7 bases, with 21 bases spanning the gap. CDR3 length equals 16 residues. Germline V gene data show CDR1 as MNHEY and CDR2 as SMNVEV (reference sequence). The CDR3 is CASSPGPDGPGQPQHF. The CDR3 DNA follows: TGTGCCAGCAGTCCTGGACCGGACGGTCCCGGGCAGCCCCAGCATTTT.

This rearrangement joins TRBV28 to TRBJ1-2, with a possible D match to TRBD1 (5 bases). The CDR3 sequence is 16 residues long. In germline, CDR1 is MDHEN, CDR2 SYDVKM. Deletions cut 7 bases from V and 8 bases from J, with 26 bases between. The CDR3 nucleotides are TGTGCCAGCACCCCCCCTGGGGTAAGGGGCGCAAGGGGCTACACCTTC. Translated: CASTPPGVRGARGYTF.

The chain couples TRBV28 to TRBJ2-2; the D is unclear. V was pared by 8 bases and J by 0 bases, with 16 bases between. The CDR3 totals 16 residues. CDR1 and CDR2 (germline): MDHEN, SYDVKM. CDR3 nucleotides: TGTGCCAGCTTTAGGACCTTGTCCGCGAACACCGGGGAGCTGTTTTTT. Its protein product is CASFRTLSANTGELFF.

V usage is TRBV6-1 and J usage is TRBJ1-1; D ambiguous. Germline CDR1 and CDR2: MNHNS and SASEGT. The CDR3 covers 14 residues. The V end was cut by 5 bases, the J end by 5 bases, with 15 bases between. This chain's CDR3 is CASSTQPFRTEAFF. The CDR3 DNA reads TGTGCCAGCAGTACACAGCCCTTTCGGACTGAAGCTTTCTTT.